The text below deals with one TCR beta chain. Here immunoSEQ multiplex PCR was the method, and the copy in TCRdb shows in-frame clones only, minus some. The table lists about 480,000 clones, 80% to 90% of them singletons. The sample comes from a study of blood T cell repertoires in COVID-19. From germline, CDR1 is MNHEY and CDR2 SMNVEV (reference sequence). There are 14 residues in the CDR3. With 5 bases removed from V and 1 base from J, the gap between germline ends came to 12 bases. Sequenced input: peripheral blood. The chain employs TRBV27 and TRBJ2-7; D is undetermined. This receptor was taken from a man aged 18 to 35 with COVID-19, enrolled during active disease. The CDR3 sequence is CASSPRQESYEQYF. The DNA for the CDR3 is TGTGCCAGCAGTCCCCGGCAGGAATCCTACGAGCAGTACTTC.